A single sample is the source of the 8 T cell receptor beta chains below, sequenced in a study of OX40 agonist ivuxolimab in advanced cancers. Assay: immunoSEQ multiplex PCR; the TCRdb copy retains only in-frame clones and omits some. Among fewer than 70,000 clones listed, 87% were seen once. Material: CD4+ or CD8+ T cells sorted from blood, obtained in a trial of the OX40 agonist ivuxolimab. The origin of the receptors is an adult with an advanced solid tumor such as melanoma, head and neck, liver or kidney cancer.

The chain carries TRBV6-1 and TRBJ1-2; D remains ambiguous. This CDR3 comprises 15 residues. V was shortened by 3 bases and J by 8 bases, with 19 bases between the two germline ends. The germline gives CDR1 MNHNS, CDR2 SASEGT. This CDR3 reads CASSEIVRGAGGYTF. The CDR3, as DNA: TGTGCCAGCAGTGAGATCGTACGGGGTGCGGGGGGCTACACCTTC.

The genes are TRBV5-1 and TRBJ2-1, with D unresolved. The length of the CDR3 is 11 residues. Deletions cut 1 base from V and 7 bases from J, with 3 bases between. Germline CDR1 and CDR2: SGHRS and YFSETQ. The CDR3 region has the DNA TGCGCCAGCAGCTTGATGAATGAGCAGTTCTTC. It codes for CASSLMNEQFF.

This chain connects TRBV6-4 to TRBJ2-4; D possibly corresponds to TRBD1 (6 bases). The germline gives CDR1 MRHNA, CDR2 SNTAGT. The CDR3 is made up of 14 amino acids. Trimming pared 6 bases from V and 4 bases from J, leaving 13 bases between. The DNA of the CDR3 is TGTGCCAGCAGGGACCAGGGGTTAAAAAACATTCAGTACTTC. Translation: CASRDQGLKNIQYF.

This clone came up once. The J gene is TRBJ1-1, the V gene TRBV5-1; D unresolved. CDR1 is SGHRS and CDR2 is YFSETQ in the germline V gene. CDR3 length equals 13 residues. V was pared by 4 bases and J by 0 bases, with 7 bases between. This CDR3 is CASSPFMNTEAFF. The CDR3 DNA follows: TGCGCCAGCAGCCCATTCATGAACACTGAAGCTTTCTTT.

The chain recombines TRBV6-1 with TRBJ1-4; no reliable D call. CDR3 length equals 13 residues. Germline CDR1 is MNHNS and CDR2 is SASEGT. Trimming shortened V by 2 bases and J by 8 bases, and 9 bases separated the two germline ends. The DNA of the CDR3 is TGTGCCAGCAGTGAACCGGCCGGGGAAAAACTGTTTTTT. Residues: CASSEPAGEKLFF.

The chain is built from TRBV6-1 and TRBJ1-2; D is unresolved. V was pared by 1 base and J by 8 bases, with 14 bases between. Germline V gives CDR1 MNHNS, CDR2 SASEGT. The CDR3 extends over 14 amino acids. Written as DNA, the CDR3 is TGTGCCAGCAGTGAAGGAACGGGCCCTGGGGGCTACACCTTC. Translated, it gives CASSEGTGPGGYTF.

The chain links TRBV10-1 to TRBJ1-4; unclear D gene. Germline loops: CDR1 WNHNN, CDR2 SYGVQD (reference sequence). V lost 0 bases to trimming and J lost 7 bases, with 9 bases between them. The CDR3 extends over 14 amino acids. The CDR3 region is CASSESGRGEKLFF. DNA of the CDR3: TGCGCCAGCAGTGAGTCTGGGAGAGGTGAAAAACTGTTTTTT.

The chain carries TRBV6-6 and TRBJ2-7, with D possibly being TRBD1 (6 bases). V was shortened by 2 bases and J by 5 bases, with 13 bases between the two germline ends. The germline V gene has CDR1 MNHNY and CDR2 SVGAGI (reference sequence). This CDR3 is built from 14 residues. The CDR3 spells CASSYGQGRNEQYF. Here the CDR3 DNA reads TGTGCCAGCAGTTACGGGCAGGGGAGAAACGAGCAGTACTTC.